Given below is one TCR beta chain in context. Antigen unknown. The sample comes from a study of cytomegalovirus exposure and HLA in healthy donors. General observations from the study: In a later analysis, a missense DCLRE1C variant was linked to TCR beta V- and J-gene trimming.

With 60 Vbeta and 13 Jbeta primers, the PCR was carried out. Profiling relied on immunoSEQ multiplex PCR, and the TCRdb table lists in-frame clones only, not all of them. Of approximately 200,000 clones listed, 60% to 85% are singletons. J was trimmed by 9 bases and V by 5 bases; bases with no gene match: 7. The CDR3 consists of 13 residues. CDR1 and CDR2 (germline): LNHDA, SQIVND (reference sequence). The sequenced sample consisted of PBMCs. V is TRBV19 and J is TRBJ1-5, with 7 bases fitting TRBD1. The sequence was obtained from a man aged 40-55 years in good health and CMV-seronegative. The CDR3 region is CASSFGQERPQHF. CDR3 nucleotides: TGTGCCAGTAGTTTTGGACAGGAGAGGCCCCAGCATTTT.